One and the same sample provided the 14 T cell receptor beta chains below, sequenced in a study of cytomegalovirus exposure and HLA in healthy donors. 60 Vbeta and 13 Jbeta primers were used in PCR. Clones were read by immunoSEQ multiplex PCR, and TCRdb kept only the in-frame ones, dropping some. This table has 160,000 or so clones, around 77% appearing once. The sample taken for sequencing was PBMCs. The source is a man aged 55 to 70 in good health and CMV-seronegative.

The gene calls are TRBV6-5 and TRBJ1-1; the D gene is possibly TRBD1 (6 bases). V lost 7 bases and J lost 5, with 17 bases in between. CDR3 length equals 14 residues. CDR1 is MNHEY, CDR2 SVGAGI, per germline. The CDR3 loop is CASKRTETRTEAFF. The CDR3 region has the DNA TGTGCCAGCAAAAGGACAGAGACTCGTACTGAAGCTTTCTTT.

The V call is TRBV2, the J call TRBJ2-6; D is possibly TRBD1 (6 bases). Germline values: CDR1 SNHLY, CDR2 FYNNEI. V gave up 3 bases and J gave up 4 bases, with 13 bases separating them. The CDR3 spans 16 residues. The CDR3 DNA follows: TGTGCCAGCAGTGACCCCTCAGGGGTCGGGGCCAACGTCCTGACTTTC. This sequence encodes CASSDPSGVGANVLTF.

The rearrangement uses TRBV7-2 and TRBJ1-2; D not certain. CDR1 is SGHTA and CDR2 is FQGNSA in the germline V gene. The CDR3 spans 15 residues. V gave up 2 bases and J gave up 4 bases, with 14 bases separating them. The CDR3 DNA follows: TGTGCCAGCAGCTTAAGGCGGTCCGCCATCTATGGCTACACCTTC. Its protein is CASSLRRSAIYGYTF.

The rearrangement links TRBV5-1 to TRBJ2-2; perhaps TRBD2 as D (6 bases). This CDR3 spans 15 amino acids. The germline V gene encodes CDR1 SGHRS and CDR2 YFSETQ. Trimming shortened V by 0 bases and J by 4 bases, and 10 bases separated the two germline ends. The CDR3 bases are TGCGCCAGCAGCTTGGCCAGTAGCGGCACCGGGGAGCTGTTTTTT. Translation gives CASSLASSGTGELFF.

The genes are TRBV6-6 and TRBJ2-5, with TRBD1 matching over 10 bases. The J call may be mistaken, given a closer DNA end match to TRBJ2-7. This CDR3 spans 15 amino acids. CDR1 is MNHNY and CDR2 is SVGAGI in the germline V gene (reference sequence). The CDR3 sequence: CASSHPDRGLFEQYF. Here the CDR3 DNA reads TGTGCCAGCAGCCACCCAGACAGGGGGCTCTTCGAGCAGTACTTC.

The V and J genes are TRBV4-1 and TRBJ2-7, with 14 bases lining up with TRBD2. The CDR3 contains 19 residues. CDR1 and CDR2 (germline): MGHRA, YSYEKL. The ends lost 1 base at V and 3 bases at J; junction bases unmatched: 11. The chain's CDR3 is CASSQGTSGRPPSYYEQYF. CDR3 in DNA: TGCGCCAGCAGCCAAGGGACTAGCGGGAGGCCCCCCTCATACTACGAGCAGTACTTC.

This chain's CDR3 is CASSLQGPDHEQYF. The CDR3 DNA sequence: TGTGCCAGCTCACTACAGGGGCCGGACCACGAGCAGTACTTC. The rearrangement joins TRBV18 to TRBJ2-7, with 7 bases fitting TRBD1. Germline trimming cut 4 bases from V and 5 bases from J; bases unmatched to any gene: 8. The CDR3 has 14 residues. Germline assignment: CDR1 KGHSH and CDR2 LQKENI. Variable domain in full (rest from reference TRBV18 and TRBJ2-7): NAGVMQNPRHLVRRRGQEARLRCSPMKGHSHVYWYRQLPEEGLKFMVYLQKENIIDESGMPKERFSAEFPKEGPSILRIQQVVRGDSAAYFCASSLQGPDHEQYFGPGTRLTVT.

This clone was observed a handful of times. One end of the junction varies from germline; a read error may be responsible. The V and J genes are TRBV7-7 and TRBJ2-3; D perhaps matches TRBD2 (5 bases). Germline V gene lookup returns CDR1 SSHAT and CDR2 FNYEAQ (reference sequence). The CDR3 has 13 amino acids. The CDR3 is CASSLGGAGTQYF. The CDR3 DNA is TGTGCTAGCAGCTTAGGTGGTGCGGGTACGCAGTATTTT.

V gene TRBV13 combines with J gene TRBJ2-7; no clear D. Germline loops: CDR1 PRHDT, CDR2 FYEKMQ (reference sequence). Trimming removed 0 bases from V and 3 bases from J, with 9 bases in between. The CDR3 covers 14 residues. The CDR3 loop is CASSLGVAYYEQYF. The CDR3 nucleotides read TGTGCCAGCAGCTTAGGGGTAGCCTACTACGAGCAGTACTTC.

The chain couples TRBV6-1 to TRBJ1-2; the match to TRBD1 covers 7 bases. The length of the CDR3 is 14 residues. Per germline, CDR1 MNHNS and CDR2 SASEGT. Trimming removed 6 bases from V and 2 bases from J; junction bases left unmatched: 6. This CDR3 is CASRLPGQNYGYTF. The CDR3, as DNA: TGTGCCAGCAGGCTCCCGGGACAGAACTATGGCTACACCTTC.

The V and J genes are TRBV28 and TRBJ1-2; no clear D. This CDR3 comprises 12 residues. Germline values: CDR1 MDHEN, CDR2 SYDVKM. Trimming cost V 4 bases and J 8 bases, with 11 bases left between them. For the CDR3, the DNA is TGTGCCAGCAGTTCCCAGGTGCGCGGCTACACCTTC. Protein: CASSSQVRGYTF.

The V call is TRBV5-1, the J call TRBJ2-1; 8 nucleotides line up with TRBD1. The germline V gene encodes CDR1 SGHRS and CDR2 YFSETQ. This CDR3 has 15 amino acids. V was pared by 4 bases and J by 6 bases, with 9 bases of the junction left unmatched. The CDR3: CASSPDRDLFNEQFF. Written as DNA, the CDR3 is TGCGCCAGCAGCCCGGACAGGGATTTATTCAATGAGCAGTTCTTC. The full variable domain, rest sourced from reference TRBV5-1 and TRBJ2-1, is KAGVTQTPRYLIKTRGQQVTLSCSPISGHRSVSWYQQTPGQGLQFLFEYFSETQRNKGNFPGRFSGRQFSNSRSEMNVSTLELGDSALYLCASSPDRDLFNEQFFGPGTRLTVL.

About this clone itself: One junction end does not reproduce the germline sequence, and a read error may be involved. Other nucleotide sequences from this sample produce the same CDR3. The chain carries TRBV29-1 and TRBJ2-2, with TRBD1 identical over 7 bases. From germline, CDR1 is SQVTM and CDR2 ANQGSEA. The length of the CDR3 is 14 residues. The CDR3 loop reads CSVRGQTDTGELFF. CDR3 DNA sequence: TGCAGCGTAAGGGGACAGACAGACACCGGGGAGCTATTTTTT.

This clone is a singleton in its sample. CDR3 amino acids: CASSLDRYRGNEQYF. CDR3 bases: TGTGCCAGCAGCTTGGATCGATACAGGGGGAACGAGCAGTACTTC. V and J are TRBV5-8 and TRBJ2-7; 8 positions match TRBD1. CDR3 size: 15 residues. Germline lookup yields CDR1 SGHTS and CDR2 YDEGEE. V lost 0 bases to trimming and J lost 5 bases; unmatched junction nucleotides: 7.